This entry lists 10 T cell receptor beta chains sequenced from one sample in a study of beta chain features in type 1 diabetes. The investigators reverse transcribed all of the isolated RNA, so they sequenced expressed TCRB transcripts. Clones were read by immunoSEQ multiplex PCR, and TCRdb kept only the in-frame ones, dropping some. This sample carries nearly 250,000 clones, approximately 14% of them seen once, and the ten largest clones take about 0.03%. Material for sequencing was naive CD4+ T cells from blood. All receptors come from a woman aged 40 to 50 in good health.

The genes are TRBV5-1 and TRBJ2-5; 11 positions agree with TRBD1. The CDR3 extends over 17 amino acids. The germline gives CDR1 SGHRS, CDR2 YFSETQ. Trimming cost V 3 bases and J 2 bases; bases outside gene matches: 9. CDR3 residues: CASSSRTGGRRQETQYF. DNA for the CDR3: TGCGCCAGCAGCTCCCGGACAGGGGGCAGGAGACAAGAGACCCAGTACTTC.

V is TRBV7-2 and J is TRBJ2-3; D may be TRBD2 (6 bases). The germline CDR1 and CDR2 sequences are SGHTA and FQGNSA. The CDR3 covers 15 residues. Trimming pared 3 bases from V and 1 base from J, leaving 11 bases between. CDR3 bases: TGTGCCAGCAGCTTGGGGGGTCGGCGCACAGATACGCAGTATTTT. Protein sequence: CASSLGGRRTDTQYF.

This clone has only a few counts. V usage is TRBV18 and J usage is TRBJ2-7, with D possibly being TRBD1 (5 bases). CDR3 size: 12 residues. The V gene's germline CDR1 is KGHSH and CDR2 LQKENI. V was trimmed by 6 bases and J by 2 bases, leaving 8 bases between them. Here the CDR3 reads CASSRQTYEQYF. The CDR3 nucleotides are TGTGCCAGCTCTAGACAGACCTACGAGCAGTACTTC.

This clone was seen only a few times. CDR3 sequence reads: CASSLTPGQHNQPQHF. The CDR3 DNA reads as TGCGCCAGCAGCTTGACACCGGGACAGCATAATCAGCCCCAGCATTTT. This chain links TRBV5-1 with TRBJ1-5, with TRBD1 identical over 7 bases. Germline values: CDR1 SGHRS, CDR2 YFSETQ. J was trimmed by 4 bases and V by 1 base; bases with no gene match: 8. There are 16 residues in the CDR3.

The rearrangement uses TRBV5-1 and TRBJ2-2; D may be TRBD1 (5 bases). From germline, CDR1 is SGHRS and CDR2 YFSETQ. The CDR3 sequence is 15 residues long. V lost 0 bases and J lost 5, with 11 bases in between. CDR3 region: CASSLAPGLTGELFF. DNA for the CDR3: TGCGCCAGCAGCTTGGCTCCAGGGTTGACCGGGGAGCTGTTTTTT.

The sample holds a few counts of this clone. The chain employs TRBV19 and TRBJ1-2, with D hard to call. Trimming shortened V by 9 bases and J by 4 bases, and 12 bases separated the two germline ends. The CDR3 is 12 amino acids. Germline lookup yields CDR1 LNHDA and CDR2 SQIVND (reference sequence). CDR3 region: CASRPGFYGYTF. The CDR3 DNA reads as TGTGCCAGCCGGCCGGGGTTCTATGGCTACACCTTC.

The chain joins TRBV4-1 to TRBJ1-2, with 9 bases fitting TRBD1. Germline V gene data show CDR1 as MGHRA and CDR2 as YSYEKL. The length of the CDR3 is 15 residues. V shed 4 bases and J 3 bases; nucleotides not matched to a gene: 6. CDR3 region: CASSLSTGGHYGYTF. In DNA, the CDR3 is TGCGCCAGCAGCCTCTCGACAGGGGGTCACTATGGCTACACCTTC.

The chain recombines TRBV6-5 with TRBJ1-5; 8 bases fit TRBD1. V lost 6 bases to trimming and J lost 0 bases; unmatched junction nucleotides: 4. CDR1 and CDR2 from the germline V gene are MNHEY and SVGAGI. This CDR3 is built from 15 residues. The CDR3 DNA reads as TGTGCCAGCAGCACGACAGGGGATAGCAATCAGCCCCAGCATTTT. Translation: CASSTTGDSNQPQHF.

This clone was detected only a few times. CDR3 DNA sequence: TGCGCCAGCAGAGTGACTAGCGGGGGTCGCCTCTACAATGAGCAGTTCTTC. It is translated as CASRVTSGGRLYNEQFF. J is TRBJ2-1 and V is TRBV5-1; 12 nucleotides line up with TRBD2. Per the germline V gene, CDR1 is SGHRS and CDR2 is YFSETQ. The ends lost 5 bases at V and 3 bases at J; junction bases unmatched: 9. The CDR3 is 17 amino acids. The full variable domain, in which reference TRBV5-1 and TRBJ2-1 provide the parts outside the CDR3, is KAGVTQTPRYLIKTRGQQVTLSCSPISGHRSVSWYQQTPGQGLQFLFEYFSETQRNKGNFPGRFSGRQFSNSRSEMNVSTLELGDSALYLCASRVTSGGRLYNEQFFGPGTRLTVL.

The chain combines TRBV5-1 with TRBJ2-3; no definite D call. V was trimmed by 1 base and J by 2 bases, leaving 11 bases between them. Germline V gene data show CDR1 as SGHRS and CDR2 as YFSETQ. The CDR3 has 15 amino acids. CDR3 protein: CASSLSSKPTDTQYF. CDR3 DNA sequence: TGCGCCAGCAGCTTGAGTAGTAAGCCCACAGATACGCAGTATTTT.